Listed below are T cell receptor beta chains from one sample, sequenced in a study of tumor-infiltrating lymphocytes in oesophageal squamous cell carcinoma. TCRdb passed the PCR reads through MiXCR, listing each CDR3 protein once. The table shows about 15,000 distinct CDR3 sequences, with roughly half occurring only once. The sequenced material came from esophageal tumor tissue. These receptors were obtained from a female donor with esophageal squamous cell carcinoma. The CDR3 runs from the conserved cysteine through the conserved F or W. A D gene is named only where the DNA matches it firmly. Rows give clone size only sometimes, using once, few, many, or a class for an expanded clone.

V gene: TRBV28; D gene: TRBD2; J gene: TRBJ2-4; clone size: -; CDR3 DNA: TGTGCCAGCAGTACCCGGGGGAGGGAGTACTTC; CDR3 protein: CASSTRGREYF
V gene: TRBV7-3; D gene: -; J gene: TRBJ1-1; clone size: -; CDR3 DNA: TGTGCCAGCAGCTCCGCCCCGGGCTCGGGCACTGAAGCTTTCTTT; CDR3 protein: CASSSAPGSGTEAFF
V gene: TRBV7-8; D gene: -; J gene: TRBJ1-1; clone size: -; CDR3 DNA: TGTGCCAGCAGCTTCCTTCAGAACACTGAAGCTTTCTTT; CDR3 protein: CASSFLQNTEAFF
V gene: TRBV12-3/TRBV12-4; D gene: -; J gene: TRBJ2-3; clone size: -; CDR3 DNA: TGTGCCAGCAAGCCCGGGATCGCCACAGATACGCAGTATTTT; CDR3 protein: CASKPGIATDTQYF
V gene: TRBV24-1; D gene: -; J gene: TRBJ2-7; clone size: -; CDR3 DNA: TGTGCCACCAGTCGAGGCCAAGAGACCCAGCACTTC; CDR3 protein: CATSRGQETQHF
V gene: TRBV7-2; D gene: TRBD1; J gene: TRBJ2-3; clone size: many; CDR3 DNA: TGTGCCAGCAGCTTGGACAGGGAGGCCCCAGATACGCAGTATTTT; CDR3 protein: CASSLDREAPDTQYF
V gene: TRBV28; D gene: -; J gene: TRBJ2-7; clone size: -; CDR3 DNA: TGTGCCAGCATCCGGGGCGGCTCTAAGGTCCACGAGCAGTACTTC; CDR3 protein: CASIRGGSKVHEQYF
V gene: TRBV11-2; D gene: -; J gene: TRBJ2-4; clone size: -; CDR3 DNA: TGTGCCAGCAGCCCAACCCGGACGCGTCTCACAGATACGCAGTACTTC; CDR3 protein: CASSPTRTRLTDTQYF
V gene: TRBV11-1; D gene: TRBD2; J gene: TRBJ2-7; clone size: -; CDR3 DNA: TGTGCCAGCAGTCGGACTAGCACCTACGAGCAGTACTTC; CDR3 protein: CASSRTSTYEQYF
V gene: TRBV27; D gene: -; J gene: TRBJ2-7; clone size: many; CDR3 DNA: TGTGCCAGCAAGAGAAAGGTGGAGTCCTACAATGAGCAGTACTTC; CDR3 protein: CASKRKVESYNEQYF
V gene: TRBV11-1; D gene: -; J gene: TRBJ2-5; clone size: many; CDR3 DNA: TGTGCCAGCAGCTTAGGTGGGGCACGGGAGACCCAGTACTTC; CDR3 protein: CASSLGGARETQYF
V gene: TRBV10-2; D gene: -; J gene: TRBJ2-3; clone size: -; CDR3 DNA: TGCGCCAGCAGTGACCTTCACGGGATCTCGACAGATACGCAGTATTTT; CDR3 protein: CASSDLHGISTDTQYF
V gene: TRBV6-1; D gene: -; J gene: TRBJ1-1; clone size: -; CDR3 DNA: TGTGCCAGCAGTGTTTCACAGGGTTTAGCTGAAGCTTTCTTT; CDR3 protein: CASSVSQGLAEAFF
V gene: TRBV10-2; D gene: TRBD1; J gene: TRBJ2-7; clone size: -; CDR3 DNA: TGCGCCACCGTGACAGGGGGCTACGAGCAGTACTTC; CDR3 protein: CATVTGGYEQYF
V gene: TRBV28; D gene: TRBD2; J gene: TRBJ2-3; clone size: -; CDR3 DNA: TGTGCCAGCACTAAACGCGGGAGGCACGCAGATACGCAGTATTTT; CDR3 protein: CASTKRGRHADTQYF
V gene: TRBV7-2; D gene: -; J gene: TRBJ2-7; clone size: once; CDR3 DNA: TGTGCCAGCAGCTTACTAGGGATGTTGTCACCCCTCCACTTC; CDR3 protein: CASSLLGMLSPLHF
V gene: TRBV7-2; D gene: TRBD2; J gene: TRBJ2-3; clone size: many; CDR3 DNA: TGTGCCAGCAGTCGGGACTACCTCAGCACAGATACGCAGTATTTT; CDR3 protein: CASSRDYLSTDTQYF
V gene: TRBV7-2; D gene: -; J gene: TRBJ1-1; clone size: -; CDR3 DNA: TGTGCCAGCAGCCATGGACGGGTCAACACTGAAGCTTTCTTT; CDR3 protein: CASSHGRVNTEAFF
V gene: TRBV6-1; D gene: TRBD1; J gene: TRBJ1-5; clone size: many; CDR3 DNA: TGTGCCAGCAGTGCAGGGGGCTATAGCAATCAGCCCCAGCATTTT; CDR3 protein: CASSAGGYSNQPQHF
V gene: TRBV12-3/TRBV12-4; D gene: -; J gene: TRBJ2-1; clone size: once; CDR3 DNA: TGTGCCAGCAGTTTTGTGTTAGCTAGCGTGTTCTACAATGAGCAGTTCTTC; CDR3 protein: CASSFVLASVFYNEQFF
V gene: TRBV5-6; D gene: TRBD1; J gene: TRBJ2-7; clone size: few; CDR3 DNA: TGTGCCAGCAGCCCCCAGGGGGCGGGCGAGCAGTACTTC; CDR3 protein: CASSPQGAGEQYF
V gene: TRBV7-3; D gene: TRBD2; J gene: TRBJ2-1; clone size: few; CDR3 DNA: TGTGCCAGCAGCTCATCCGGGACTACCAATGAGCAGTTCTTC; CDR3 protein: CASSSSGTTNEQFF
V gene: TRBV7-3; D gene: -; J gene: TRBJ1-3; clone size: -; CDR3 DNA: TGTGCCAGCAGCTTAAATGGGGGGCTTGGAAACACCATATATTTT; CDR3 protein: CASSLNGGLGNTIYF
V gene: TRBV10-2; D gene: -; J gene: TRBJ2-7; clone size: few; CDR3 DNA: TGCGCCAGCAGTCGTCAGGGAGACTACGAGCAGTACTTC; CDR3 protein: CASSRQGDYEQYF
V gene: TRBV6-1; D gene: TRBD1; J gene: TRBJ1-2; clone size: large; CDR3 DNA: TGTGCCAGCAGAGGGACAGGGGGCTTCTATGGCTACACCTTC; CDR3 protein: CASRGTGGFYGYTF